The source of this T cell receptor (beta chain) is a study of shared T cell receptors in the human thymus. Produced via immunoSEQ multiplex PCR; TCRdb's table is partial and in-frame only. The sample lists 550,000 to 800,000 clones; approximately 85% were seen once. V lost 4 bases, J lost 4 bases, and 13 bases lay in between. The germline CDR1 and CDR2 sequences are LGHNA and YSLEER. The CDR3 has 14 amino acids. This same sample was also taken into another study, of human thymus T cells. That study adds: Immunologically healthy infants in Finland undergoing congenital heart defect surgery were the donors. It was from resections taken during corrective heart surgery that the thymus tissue came. Thymic as well as blood repertoires seemed to favor certain V and J genes unevenly. Related research examined unrelated individuals and reported that their thymic repertoires overlapped highly.

Sequencing used thymocytes. The rearrangement uses TRBV4-3 and TRBJ1-2; the D is unclear. The TCR sequence derives from a girl less than two years old with a congenital heart defect. The CDR3 nucleotides read TGCGCCAGCAGCCCAACGGGGAAGGGCTATGGCTACACCTTC. It specifies CASSPTGKGYGYTF.